These 10 T cell receptor beta chains were all obtained from the same sample, sequenced in a study of Ad26.COV2.S vaccination and SARS-CoV-2 variants. As for treatment: about 20 received Ad26.COV2.S at low or high dose, single or two shots; 5 received placebo; per-sample allocation not given. Samples analyzed were those drawn on day 63 after the first vaccine or placebo injection. Profiling relied on immunoSEQ multiplex PCR, and the TCRdb table lists in-frame clones only, not all of them. This sample has 200,000 to 250,000 clones, with over 75% found just once. The sequencing used peripheral blood, collected in a trial of Ad26.COV2.S vaccine versus placebo. Source of these receptors: a person between 18 and 65 years old who received the Ad26.COV2.S COVID-19 vaccine or a placebo.

The chain combines TRBV24-1 with TRBJ2-1; D remains unclear. The CDR3 contains 14 residues. The germline V gene has CDR1 KGHDR and CDR2 SFDVKD. The ends were cut back, 1 base at V and 7 bases at J, with 10 bases in the middle. The CDR3 DNA sequence: TGTGCCACCAGTGATTTAGGTCTTGCGAATGAGCAGTTCTTC. The encoded protein is CATSDLGLANEQFF.

This sequence joins TRBV7-9 and TRBJ2-7, with D unresolved. V gave up 4 bases and J gave up 2 bases, with 6 bases separating them. The CDR3 covers 12 residues. The germline gives CDR1 SEHNR, CDR2 FQNEAQ (reference sequence). The CDR3 sequence is CASSSNPYEQYF. In DNA form, the CDR3 reads TGTGCCAGCAGCTCCAATCCCTACGAGCAGTACTTC. Based on the CDR3 plus reference TRBV7-9 and TRBJ2-7, the full variable domain is DTGVSQNPRHKITKRGQNVTFRCDPISEHNRLYWYRQTLGQGPEFLTYFQNEAQLEKSRLLSDRFSAERPKGSFSTLEIQRTEQGDSAMYLCASSSNPYEQYFGPGTRLTVT.

The rearrangement joins TRBV19 to TRBJ1-6; 8 bases align to TRBD1. The CDR3 loop spans 14 amino acids. J gave up 9 bases and V 5 bases, and 6 bases lay outside the gene matches. Germline values: CDR1 LNHDA, CDR2 SQIVND (reference sequence). In nucleotides, the CDR3 is TGTGCCAGTAGTGAGCAGGGGGCGTTTTCACCCCTCCACTTT. This codes for CASSEQGAFSPLHF. The full variable domain, in which reference TRBV19 and TRBJ1-6 provide the parts outside the CDR3, is DGGITQSPKYLFRKEGQNVTLSCEQNLNHDAMYWYRQDPGQGLRLIYYSQIVNDFQKGDIAEGYSVSREKKESFPLTVTSAQKNPTAFYLCASSEQGAFSPLHFGNGTRLTVT.

The chain's CDR3 is CASSPTGTSTDTQYF. DNA for the CDR3: TGCGCCAGCAGTCCTACCGGGACTAGCACAGATACGCAGTATTTT. This chain links TRBV4-3 with TRBJ2-3; the D gene is possibly TRBD2 (6 bases). V was pared by 6 bases and J by 0 bases, with 13 bases between. This CDR3 comprises 15 residues. Germline V lookup: CDR1 LGHNA, CDR2 YSLEER.

V and J are TRBV7-2 and TRBJ2-7, with D possibly being TRBD1 (6 bases). The germline V gene encodes CDR1 SGHTA and CDR2 FQGNSA. Trimming shortened V by 5 bases and J by 5 bases, and 22 bases separated the two germline ends. The CDR3 totals 16 residues. Written as DNA, the CDR3 is TGTGCCAGCAGCACAACACAGGGCCTCCTTCCTAACGAGCAGTACTTC. Translation: CASSTTQGLLPNEQYF.

The rearrangement joins TRBV5-1 to TRBJ2-1; 9 nucleotides align to TRBD2. The CDR3 length is 15 residues. Germline CDR1 reads SGHRS; CDR2 reads YFSETQ. The V and J ends lost 0 bases and 7 bases, in that order; junction bases with no gene match: 5. The CDR3 DNA reads TGCGCCAGCAGCTTGGTAGTAGCGGGAGTAAATGAGCAGTTCTTC. It specifies CASSLVVAGVNEQFF.

The V gene is TRBV10-1, the J gene TRBJ2-1; D call uncertain. The germline CDR1 and CDR2 sequences are WNHNN and SYGVQD (reference sequence). The CDR3 runs 10 residues. Between the trimmed V and J ends, which lost 3 bases and 8 bases, there was a span of 2 bases. The CDR3: CASSDHEQFF. The CDR3 nucleotides are TGCGCCAGCAGTGACCATGAGCAGTTCTTC.

The chain has TRBV6-5 and TRBJ2-6, with D possibly matching TRBD2 (5 bases). Germline V gene data show CDR1 as MNHEY and CDR2 as SVGAGI. The CDR3 contains 15 residues. V lost 6 bases to trimming and J lost 5 bases, with 14 bases between them. The CDR3 nucleotides read TGTGCCAGCAGCCCGGGAATTGACTGGGCCAACGTCCTGACTTTC. It specifies CASSPGIDWANVLTF.

This rearrangement joins TRBV27 to TRBJ2-3; perhaps TRBD1 as D (5 bases). The CDR3 loop spans 15 amino acids. V lost 3 bases and J 2 bases, leaving 12 bases between the germline ends. CDR1 and CDR2 from the germline V gene are MNHEY and SMNVEV (reference sequence). CDR3 in DNA: TGTGCCAGCAGTTTTCGAAGGGGCAACACAGATACGCAGTATTTT. Translated: CASSFRRGNTDTQYF.

This clone ranks as medium-sized. The genes are TRBV28 and TRBJ1-5; TRBD1 might be the D (5 bases). Trimming cost V 3 bases and J 2 bases, with 17 bases left between them. The V gene's germline CDR1 is MDHEN and CDR2 SYDVKM. This CDR3 contains 17 residues. The CDR3 reads CASSFEPGLGGNQPQHF. CDR3 DNA: TGTGCCAGCAGTTTTGAACCGGGACTAGGGGGCAATCAGCCCCAGCATTTT.